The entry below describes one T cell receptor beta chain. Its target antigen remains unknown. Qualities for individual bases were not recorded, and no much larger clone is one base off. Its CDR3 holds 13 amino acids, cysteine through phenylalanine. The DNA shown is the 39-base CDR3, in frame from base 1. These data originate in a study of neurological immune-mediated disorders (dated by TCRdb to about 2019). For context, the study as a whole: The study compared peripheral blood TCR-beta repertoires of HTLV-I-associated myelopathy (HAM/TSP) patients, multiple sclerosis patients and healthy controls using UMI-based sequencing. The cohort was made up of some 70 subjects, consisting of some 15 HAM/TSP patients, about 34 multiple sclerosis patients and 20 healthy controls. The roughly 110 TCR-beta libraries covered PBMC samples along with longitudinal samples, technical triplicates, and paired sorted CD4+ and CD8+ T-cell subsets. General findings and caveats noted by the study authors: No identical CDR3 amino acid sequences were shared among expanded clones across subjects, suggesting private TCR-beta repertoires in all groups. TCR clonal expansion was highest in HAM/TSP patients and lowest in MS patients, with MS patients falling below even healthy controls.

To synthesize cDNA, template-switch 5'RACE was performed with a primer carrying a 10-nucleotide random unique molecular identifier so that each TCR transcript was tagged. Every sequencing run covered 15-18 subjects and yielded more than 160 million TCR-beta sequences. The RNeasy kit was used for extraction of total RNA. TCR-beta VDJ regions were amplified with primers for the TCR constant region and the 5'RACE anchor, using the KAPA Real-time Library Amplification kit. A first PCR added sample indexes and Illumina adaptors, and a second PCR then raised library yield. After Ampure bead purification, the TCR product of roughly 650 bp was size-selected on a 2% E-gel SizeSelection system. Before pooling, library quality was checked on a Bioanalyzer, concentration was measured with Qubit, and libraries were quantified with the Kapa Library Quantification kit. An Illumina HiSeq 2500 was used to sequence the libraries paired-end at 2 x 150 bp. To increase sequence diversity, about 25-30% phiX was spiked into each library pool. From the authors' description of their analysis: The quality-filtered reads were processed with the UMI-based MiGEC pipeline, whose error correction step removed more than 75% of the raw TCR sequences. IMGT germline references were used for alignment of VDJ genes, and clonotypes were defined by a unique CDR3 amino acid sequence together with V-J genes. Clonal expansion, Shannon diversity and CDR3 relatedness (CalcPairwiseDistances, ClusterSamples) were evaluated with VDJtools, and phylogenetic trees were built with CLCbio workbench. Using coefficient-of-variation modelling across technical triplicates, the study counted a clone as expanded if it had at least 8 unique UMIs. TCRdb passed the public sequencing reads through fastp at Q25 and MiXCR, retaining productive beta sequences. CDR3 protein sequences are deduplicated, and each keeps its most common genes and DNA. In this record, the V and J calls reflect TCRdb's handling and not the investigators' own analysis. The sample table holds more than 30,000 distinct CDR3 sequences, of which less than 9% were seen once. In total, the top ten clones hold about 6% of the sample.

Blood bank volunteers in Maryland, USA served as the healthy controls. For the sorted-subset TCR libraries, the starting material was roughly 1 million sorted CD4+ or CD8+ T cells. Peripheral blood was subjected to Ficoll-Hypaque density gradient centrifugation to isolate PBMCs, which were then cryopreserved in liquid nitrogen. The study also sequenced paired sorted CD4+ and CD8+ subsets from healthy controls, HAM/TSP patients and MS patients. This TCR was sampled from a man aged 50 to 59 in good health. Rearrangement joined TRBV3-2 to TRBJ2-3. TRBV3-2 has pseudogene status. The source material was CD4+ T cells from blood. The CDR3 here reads CASSQPITDTQYF. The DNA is TGTGCCAGCAGCCAACCCATAACAGATACGCAGTATTTT.